This T cell receptor (beta chain) was sequenced during a study of cytomegalovirus exposure and HLA in healthy donors. V lost 2 bases and J lost 6, with 18 bases in between. CDR3 size: 16 residues. Germline CDR1 SGHTA, CDR2 FQGNSA. Notes on this clone: Its antigen remains unidentified.

A multiplex PCR was run with 60 Vbeta primers and 13 Jbeta primers. Profiling relied on immunoSEQ multiplex PCR, and the TCRdb table lists in-frame clones only, not all of them. The sample consists of some 150,000 clones, 70% of them appearing once. Whole-study results and caveats: Cytomegalovirus-associated status was assigned to more than 150 TCR beta chains. Most CMV-associated TCR beta chains appeared HLA-restricted in a later analysis.

The clonotype comes from a woman aged 55-69 years in good health and CMV-seropositive. Sequencing used PBMCs. The rearrangement links TRBV7-2 to TRBJ2-3; tentative D call: TRBD2 (6 bases). In DNA form, the CDR3 reads TGTGCCAGCAGCTTACAGGGTTCCGGGAGTGCGGATACGCAGTATTTT. Its translation: CASSLQGSGSADTQYF.